These T cell receptor beta chains were read from a single sample in a study of control samples from healthy donors and cancer patients. Sequenced by immunoSEQ multiplex PCR; TCRdb stores in-frame clones only, minus some. The data contain 53,000 or so clones, about 90% of them singletons. The sequenced sample was PBMCs. The receptors come from a man aged 55 to 70 with head and neck cancer. Both conserved end residues are part of each CDR3. The order of the fields is J gene, V gene, clone size, D gene, CDR3 DNA, CDR3 protein. The D gene is left open where the match is weak. Expanded clones are given a class, and other clones once, few, many or no size at all.

>TRBJ2-1|TRBV2|.|.
TGTGCCAGCAGTCAATCGGTGGAGCAGTTCTTC
CASSQSVEQFF
>TRBJ2-1|TRBV14|.|TRBD2
TGTGCCAGCAGCCACACGGGGGGGGCACAGGAGCAGTTCTTC
CASSHTGGAQEQFF
>TRBJ2-5|TRBV11-2|.|.
TGTGCCAGCAGCTTAGATCTGAGAGAGTACTTC
CASSLDLREYF
>TRBJ2-2|TRBV7-9|.|.
TGTGCCACCGACAACTCCCCTTTGGCGCCGAACACCGGGGAGCTGTTTTTT
CATDNSPLAPNTGELFF
>TRBJ1-2|TRBV6-5|.|.
TGTGCCAGCAGTCCCCGAGGGGTCGGGGTTGGTGGCTACACCTTC
CASSPRGVGVGGYTF
>TRBJ2-3|TRBV4-1|.|.
TGCGCCAGCAGCCAAGATATGGCGGGGGCGGTCGCAGATACGCAGTATTTT
CASSQDMAGAVADTQYF
>TRBJ1-2|TRBV7-3|.|TRBD1
TGTGCCAGCAGTCCAACCGGGACAGCTACCTATGGCTACACCTTC
CASSPTGTATYGYTF
>TRBJ2-1|TRBV6-5|.|TRBD1
TGTGCCAGCAGCCGGGACAGGGGAGGCCATGAGCAGTTCTTC
CASSRDRGGHEQFF
>TRBJ2-4|TRBV27|once|.
TGTGCCAGCAGTTTAGGGCAGTCGGGAAGCCTAGCCAAAAACATTCAGTACTTC
CASSLGQSGSLAKNIQYF
>TRBJ1-4|TRBV2|once|.
TGTGCCAGCAGTAACAACCGGGGGGGAAGCACGGAAAAACTGTTTTTT
CASSNNRGGSTEKLFF
>TRBJ2-5|TRBV18|.|.
TGTGCCAGCTCACCACCGGCAATTCAAGAGACCCAGTACTTC
CASSPPAIQETQYF
>TRBJ1-3|TRBV7-8|.|.
TGTGCCAGCAGCTCCCGCGGGAACACCATATATTTT
CASSSRGNTIYF
>TRBJ2-7|TRBV28|.|.
TGTGCCAGCAGTTGGGGACAAGGGTACGAGCAGTACTTC
CASSWGQGYEQYF
>TRBJ2-1|TRBV4-1|.|TRBD2
TGCGCCAGCAGCCAAGGCCTTCTAGCGGGATCAGGGAATGAGCAGTTCTTC
CASSQGLLAGSGNEQFF
>TRBJ1-1|TRBV18|.|.
TGTGCCAGCTCAGGACGATCGGATTTGAACACTGAAGCTTTCTTT
CASSGRSDLNTEAFF
>TRBJ1-1|TRBV4-2|.|.
TGTGCCAGCAGCCGACAACCGGGGAGATTGAACACTGAAGCTTTCTTT
CASSRQPGRLNTEAFF
>TRBJ2-3|TRBV9|.|.
TGTGCCTCCGGGGTCGGCGGAGGCACAGATACGCAGTATTTT
CASGVGGGTDTQYF
>TRBJ1-5|TRBV6-6|.|.
TGTGCCAGCCGAACAGGGCAGAGCAATCAGCCCCAGCATTTT
CASRTGQSNQPQHF
>TRBJ2-7|TRBV3-1/TRBV3-2|.|.
TGTGCCAGCAGCCAAGACCCCGCCCTAGCAGGGATTTCCTACGAGCAGTACTTC
CASSQDPALAGISYEQYF
>TRBJ2-1|TRBV7-9|.|.
TGTGCCAGCAGCTTAAGCCGGAGATACAATGAGCAGTTCTTC
CASSLSRRYNEQFF
>TRBJ1-5|TRBV9|.|.
TGTGCCAGCAGCAAGGGTGCGAGCAATCAGCCCCAGCATTTT
CASSKGASNQPQHF
>TRBJ1-2|TRBV28|.|TRBD1
TGTGCCAGCAGTTCTACCGGGACAGTCCGTGGCTACACCTTC
CASSSTGTVRGYTF
>TRBJ1-1|TRBV7-8|.|TRBD1
TGTGCCAGCAGCTTGTCCCGACAGGGGGCTTTAGCTTTCTTT
CASSLSRQGALAFF
>TRBJ1-4|TRBV7-9|.|.
TGTGCCAGCAGCTTAGGTGGGGGCTTCCTCCTGGCAACTAATGAAAAACTGTTTTTT
CASSLGGGFLLATNEKLFF
>TRBJ2-5|TRBV10-3|.|TRBD1
TGTGCCATCAGGGGGGACAGGCTACAAGAGACCCAGTACTTC
CAIRGDRLQETQYF
>TRBJ2-6|TRBV23-1|.|TRBD1
TGCGCCAGCAGTCTAAGGCCGGGACAGGGCATCTCTGGGGCCAACGTCCTGACTTTC
CASSLRPGQGISGANVLTF
>TRBJ2-5|TRBV6-4|.|TRBD2
TGTGCCAGTCCGCGCAGCGGGAGAGCTCAAGGCCGACCTGGAGAGACCCAGTACTTC
CASPRSGRAQGRPGETQYF
>TRBJ1-1|TRBV27|.|.
TGTGCCAGCAGTCCACAGAGGAGGGTTACTGAAGCTTTCTTT
CASSPQRRVTEAFF
>TRBJ2-5|TRBV28|.|.
TGTGCCAGCTCCAGGGCGAGAAAGACCCAGTACTTC
CASSRARKTQYF
>TRBJ2-1|TRBV19|once|.
TGTGCCAGTAGTATCGAGGTGGGACATGGCATTGAGCAGTTCTTC
CASSIEVGHGIEQFF
>TRBJ2-3|TRBV5-1|.|.
TGCGCCAGCAGTCCTATTTCAGCCGGCACAGATACGCAGTATTTT
CASSPISAGTDTQYF
>TRBJ2-5|TRBV28|.|TRBD2
TGTGCCAGCAGTCCCGGGGGGATTGAGTGGGAGACCCAGTACTTC
CASSPGGIEWETQYF
>TRBJ1-5|TRBV27|.|TRBD1
TGTGCCAGCAGGGGGACAGGAAGCAATCAGCCCCAGCATTTT
CASRGTGSNQPQHF
>TRBJ1-6|TRBV10-3|.|.
TGTGCCGCGCGGGGGGCGGGTAATTCACCCCTCCACTTT
CAARGAGNSPLHF
>TRBJ2-7|TRBV7-3|.|.
TGTGCCAGCAGTCTAGGGACGTGGACACGGAGGTGCTACGAGCAGTACTTC
CASSLGTWTRRCYEQYF
>TRBJ1-2|TRBV18|.|.
TGTGCCAGCTCACCACAGCCAGGGGAGCATGGCTACACCTTC
CASSPQPGEHGYTF
>TRBJ2-2|TRBV18|.|TRBD1
TGTGCCAGCTCACCACGGACAGGGTACGCTACCGGGGAGCTGTTTTTT
CASSPRTGYATGELFF
>TRBJ2-1|TRBV5-4|.|TRBD2
TGTGCCAGCAGCATATCTAGCGGGGCGTACAATGAGCAGTTCTTC
CASSISSGAYNEQFF
>TRBJ2-1|TRBV25-1|once|TRBD2
TGTGCCAGCAGTGTGCGGGGGGCCTCCTACAATGAGCAGTTCTTC
CASSVRGASYNEQFF
>TRBJ2-5|TRBV7-2|.|.
TGTGCCAGCAGCTTCGGCCGCGCCCAAGAGACCCAGTACTTC
CASSFGRAQETQYF
>TRBJ2-7|TRBV28|.|TRBD1
TGTGCCAGCAGTTTACGGGACAGGATCTACGAGCAGTACTTC
CASSLRDRIYEQYF
>TRBJ1-2|TRBV30|.|.
TGTGCCTGGAGCACGGGAGGGAATGGGGTCGGCTACACCTTC
CAWSTGGNGVGYTF
>TRBJ2-7|TRBV18|.|.
TGTGCCAGCTCACCCAAGGGAGGAAGTTCCTACGAGCAGTACTTC
CASSPKGGSSYEQYF
>TRBJ1-4|TRBV6-6|.|.
TGTGCCAGCAGTTACGATTCGGTAAATGAAAAACTGTTTTTT
CASSYDSVNEKLFF
>TRBJ1-2|TRBV3-1/TRBV3-2|.|.
TGTGCCAGCAGCCGGACAGTGGACTATGGCTACACCTTC
CASSRTVDYGYTF
>TRBJ2-6|TRBV6-1|.|.
TGTGCCAGCAGTGCGGACTACCTACGAACCTCTGCAGCCAACGTCCTGACTTTC
CASSADYLRTSAANVLTF
>TRBJ2-2|TRBV28|.|.
TGTGCCAGCACCCTGGGGGGCGGGGGAAACACCGGGGAGCTGTTTTTT
CASTLGGGGNTGELFF
>TRBJ1-2|TRBV28|.|TRBD1
TGTGCCAGCAGCGAACCGGGACAGGGAGACTATGGCTACACCTTC
CASSEPGQGDYGYTF
>TRBJ1-6|TRBV28|.|.
TGTGCCAGCACTTTTTCCCCGGTTGACGGTTCACCCCTCCACTTT
CASTFSPVDGSPLHF
>TRBJ2-3|TRBV4-2|.|.
TGTGCCAGCAGCCGGGGGGCTTCGAGTACAGATACGCAGTATTTT
CASSRGASSTDTQYF
>TRBJ2-5|TRBV9|.|.
TGTGCCAGCAGCGTGGGTACCTCGGGCGAGACCCAGTACTTC
CASSVGTSGETQYF
>TRBJ2-1|TRBV3-1/TRBV3-2|.|.
TGTGCCAGCAGCCAACTAAGCCCTTACAATGAGCAGTTCTTC
CASSQLSPYNEQFF
>TRBJ2-5|TRBV5-6|.|.
TGTGCCAGCAGCTTCTTAGGCGGGGAGACCCAGTACTTC
CASSFLGGETQYF
>TRBJ1-2|TRBV18|.|.
TGTGCCAGCTCACCGAGCTCGGGCGCGTACTATGGCTACACCTTC
CASSPSSGAYYGYTF
>TRBJ2-7|TRBV7-5|.|.
TGTGCCAGAAGCTTTGGGACAGATCCCTACGAGCAGTACTTC
CARSFGTDPYEQYF
>TRBJ2-1|TRBV28|.|TRBD2
TGTGCCAGCAGTTCCCTTTACGGGAGGGCGGACCCTACTGGCTCCTACAATGAGCAGTTCTTC
CASSSLYGRADPTGSYNEQFF
>TRBJ1-3|TRBV5-6|.|.
TGTGCCAGCAGCTTGCGGGGGAGCTCTGGAAACACCATATATTTT
CASSLRGSSGNTIYF
>TRBJ2-5|TRBV15|.|.
TGTGCCACCAGCAAGCAAGAGACCCAGTACTTC
CATSKQETQYF